Sequencing of this T cell receptor beta chain was carried out in a study of tumor-infiltrating lymphocytes in oesophageal squamous cell carcinoma. In TCRdb, the PCR reads were re-called with MiXCR into one record per CDR3 protein. The repertoire consists of about 10,000 distinct CDR3 sequences, with 57% occurring once and the leading ten covering roughly 37%. This CDR3 region has 16 residues. The germline CDR1 and CDR2 sequences are SGHVS and FNYEAQ. This rearrangement joins TRBV7-6 to TRBJ1-2, with D possibly TRBD1 on 6 matching bases. With the DNA end fitting TRBJ2-7 better, the J assignment may be wrong. The specimen was esophageal tumor tissue. The source is a male donor with esophageal squamous cell carcinoma. CDR3 residues: CASSVSQGLLPYEQYF. The CDR3 bases are TGTGCCAGCAGCGTGTCCCAGGGGCTTCTTCCCTACGAGCAGTACTTC.